The 30 T cell receptor beta chains reported below all come from one sample, sequenced in a study of blood T cells in healthy people across ages. The authors ran a second PCR of 7 to 11 cycles using a sample-barcoded 5' primer and a J-beta primer mix. TCRdb recomputed calls from the 5' RACE reads with MiXCR, one row per CDR3 protein. In the table there are 700,000 to 800,000 distinct CDR3 sequences, roughly 47% of which are singletons. The sequenced sample consisted of blood. The receptor source for this set is a woman aged 55-75 years in good health.

The chain uses TRBV19 and TRBJ2-3; TRBD2 matches 8 bases. The germline CDR1 and CDR2 sequences are LNHDA and SQIVND (reference sequence). The CDR3 sequence is 14 residues long. V gave up 8 bases and J gave up 1 base; unmatched junction bases: 5. The CDR3 reads CASGLARGTDTQYF. The CDR3 DNA reads TGTGCCAGTGGACTAGCCCGAGGCACAGATACGCAGTATTTT.

The chain has TRBV10-3 and TRBJ2-7; D ambiguous. Per the germline V gene, CDR1 is ENHRY and CDR2 is SYGVKD. This CDR3 contains 13 residues. Trimming stripped 7 bases from V and 0 bases from J, with 10 bases between. The CDR3 loop is CAITKQSSYEQYF. The CDR3 bases are TGTGCCATCACCAAACAGAGCTCCTACGAGCAGTACTTC.

This clonotype turned up a few times. The chain recombines TRBV18 with TRBJ2-3, with D uncertain. Germline V gives CDR1 KGHSH, CDR2 LQKENI. With 4 bases removed from V and 3 bases from J, the gap between germline ends came to 17 bases. The CDR3 contains 16 residues. The CDR3 coding sequence is TGTGCCAGCTCACTAAGACCCTATATGGGGACAGATACGCAGTATTTT. Translation: CASSLRPYMGTDTQYF.

This clonotype has a handful of counts. This CDR3 reads CASRETTDTQYF. DNA of the CDR3: TGTGCCAGCAGGGAAACCACAGATACGCAGTATTTT. The chain recombines TRBV13 with TRBJ2-3; no clear D. V shed 6 bases and J shed 2 bases, with 6 bases lying between them. Germline lookup yields CDR1 PRHDT and CDR2 FYEKMQ (reference sequence). This CDR3 region has 12 residues.

The chain recombines TRBV29-1 with TRBJ1-1; 7 bases match TRBD1. With V trimmed by 6 bases and J by 1 base, 8 bases remained unmatched. The CDR3 totals 14 residues. Per germline, CDR1 SQVTM and CDR2 ANQGSEA. CDR3 bases: TGCAGCGTCTCGGGGAGACAGGGGAACACTGAAGCTTTCTTT. Its protein product is CSVSGRQGNTEAFF.

The chain employs TRBV28 and TRBJ2-6, with D uncertain. Trimming left V 3 bases short and J 2 bases short, with 8 bases between. The germline CDR1 and CDR2 sequences are MDHEN and SYDVKM. The length of the CDR3 is 15 residues. CDR3 sequence (DNA): TGTGCCAGCAGTTTGGGGTCCGCTGGGGCCAACGTCCTGACTTTC. Amino acid sequence: CASSLGSAGANVLTF.

This clonotype has more than one count but fewer than ten. The chain is built from TRBV20-1 and TRBJ1-4, with a weak D call TRBD1 (5 bases). Trimming removed 5 bases from V and 10 bases from J, with 11 bases in between. CDR3 length: 11 amino acids. Germline assignment: CDR1 DFQATT and CDR2 SNEGSKA (reference sequence). CDR3 nucleotides: TGCAGTGCTCCGGATCAGGGAAAACTGTTTTTT. As protein: CSAPDQGKLFF.

This clonotype was found a few times. The genes are TRBV7-6 and TRBJ2-3; D may be TRBD2 (6 bases). The V and J ends lost 2 bases and 5 bases respectively, with 14 bases between them. Germline-derived CDR1 and CDR2 are SGHVS and FNYEAQ. CDR3 length: 15 amino acids. The CDR3 loop is CASSLFGGEGDTQYF. The CDR3 nucleotides read TGTGCCAGCAGCTTATTCGGGGGAGAGGGAGATACGCAGTATTTT. Full variable domain (outside the CDR3, taken from reference TRBV7-6 and TRBJ2-3): GAGVSQSPRYKVTKRGQDVALRCDPISGHVSLYWYRQALGQGPEFLTYFNYEAQQDKSGLPNDRFSAERPEGSISTLTIQRTEQRDSAMYRCASSLFGGEGDTQYFGPGTRLTVL.

This clonotype was seen more than once but under ten times. The chain is built from TRBV28 and TRBJ2-5; tentative D call: TRBD1 (5 bases). Trimming left V 4 bases short and J 11 bases short, with 20 bases between. This CDR3 comprises 14 residues. Germline V lookup: CDR1 MDHEN, CDR2 SYDVKM. CDR3 amino acids: CASSSGNYGAEQYF. Written as DNA, the CDR3 is TGTGCCAGCAGTTCCGGCAATTATGGGGCAGAGCAGTACTTC.

About this clonotype: The junction differs from germline at one of its ends, possibly a read error. This chain uses TRBV11-3 with TRBJ2-3, with a weak D call TRBD1 (6 bases). The CDR3 sequence is 15 residues long. From germline, CDR1 is SGHNT and CDR2 YENEEA. The CDR3 loop reads CVSSLGRDISDTQYF. CDR3 in DNA: TGTGTCAGCAGCTTAGGCCGGGACATATCAGATACGCAGTATTTT.

This clonotype turned up a few times. V is TRBV7-6 and J is TRBJ2-3; D is ambiguous. Per the germline V gene, CDR1 is SGHVS and CDR2 is FNYEAQ. This CDR3 has 15 residues. V was pared by 5 bases and J by 0 bases, with 12 bases between. CDR3 sequence: CASSPSASSTDTQYF. CDR3 nucleotide sequence: TGTGCCAGCAGCCCGTCGGCTTCTAGCACAGATACGCAGTATTTT.

This clonotype was counted between two and nine times. The rearrangement links TRBV4-1 to TRBJ2-7, with D possibly being TRBD1 or TRBD2 (6 bases each). Germline CDR1 and CDR2: MGHRA and YSYEKL. The CDR3 has 16 residues. Deletions cut 1 base from V and 2 bases from J, with 15 bases between. Written as DNA, the CDR3 is TGCGCCAGCAGCCAAGTCCCTGGGGGGCGTGCCTACGAGCAGTACTTC. It yields the protein CASSQVPGGRAYEQYF.

In this sample, this clonotype turned up a few times. The gene calls are TRBV20-1 and TRBJ2-5, with 8 bases matching TRBD1. Germline CDR1 and CDR2: DFQATT and SNEGSKA (reference sequence). The CDR3 has 13 amino acids. The J segment lost 3 bases and the V segment lost 5 bases, leaving 5 bases of the junction unmatched. The CDR3 loop reads CSAWTGLEETQYF. The CDR3 region has the DNA TGCAGTGCTTGGACAGGGTTAGAAGAGACCCAGTACTTC.

The chain carries TRBV7-9 and TRBJ2-5; D ambiguous. The germline V and J ends were trimmed by 5 bases and 1 base, with 20 bases remaining between them. The CDR3 runs to 17 residues. Germline loops: CDR1 SEHNR, CDR2 FQNEAQ (reference sequence). The CDR3, as DNA: TGTGCCAGCAGCCCGCCGGCTTCTTCGGACCTCCAAGAGACCCAGTACTTC. Protein: CASSPPASSDLQETQYF. Complete variable domain (other parts from reference TRBV7-9 and TRBJ2-5): DTGVSQNPRHKITKRGQNVTFRCDPISEHNRLYWYRQTLGQGPEFLTYFQNEAQLEKSRLLSDRFSAERPKGSFSTLEIQRTEQGDSAMYLCASSPPASSDLQETQYFGPGTRLLVL.

This chain joins TRBV27 and TRBJ2-5, with 8 bases fitting TRBD2. The CDR3 covers 17 residues. With 8 bases clipped from V and 2 bases from J, the junction kept 16 bases outside the gene matches. Germline V CDR1 and CDR2: MNHEY, SMNVEV (reference sequence). DNA for the CDR3: TGTGCCAGCGGTACGGGACTAGACCCCCTCATACAAGAGACCCAGTACTTC. Translated, it gives CASGTGLDPLIQETQYF.

This clonotype occurred a few times. This may be a read error, as it is one base from a much larger clone. The chain is built from TRBV29-1 and TRBJ2-5; 7 positions match TRBD2. From germline, CDR1 is SQVTM and CDR2 ANQGSEA. The CDR3 is 12 amino acids. The CDR3 spells CSVAGGEEIQYF. The CDR3 DNA reads TGCAGCGTCGCTGGGGGGGAAGAGATCCAGTACTTC.

This clonotype was counted only a few times. The V and J genes are TRBV7-2 and TRBJ2-7, with 10 bases identical to TRBD1. CDR1 is SGHTA and CDR2 is FQGNSA in the germline V gene. J was trimmed by 0 bases and V by 2 bases; bases with no gene match: 1. The CDR3 runs 15 residues. As DNA, the CDR3 is TGTGCCAGCAGCTTATGGACAGGGGGCTCCTACGAGCAGTACTTC. Translated: CASSLWTGGSYEQYF.

This clonotype was detected many times. This chain uses TRBV5-6 with TRBJ2-1; the match to TRBD1 covers 11 bases. The trim removed 5 bases at V and 7 bases at J, leaving 2 bases unmatched. Germline loops: CDR1 SGHDT, CDR2 YYEEEE. This CDR3 is built from 13 residues. CDR3 sequence: CASSRDRGNEQFF. The CDR3 region has the DNA TGTGCCAGCAGTAGGGACAGGGGGAATGAGCAGTTCTTC.

This chain connects TRBV7-3 to TRBJ2-1; 7 nucleotides match TRBD2. CDR1 is SGHTA and CDR2 is FQGTGA in the germline V gene. This CDR3 contains 14 residues. The V gene end was trimmed by 3 bases and the J gene end by 6 bases; junction bases not matched to a gene: 5. CDR3 sequence: CASSFGGSGNEQFF. Here the CDR3 DNA reads TGTGCCAGCAGCTTCGGCGGGAGTGGCAATGAGCAGTTCTTC.

The chain employs TRBV3-1 and TRBJ2-7; D not certain. The CDR3 contains 14 residues. Trimming left V 6 bases short and J 0 bases short, with 12 bases between. Germline-derived CDR1 and CDR2 are LGHDT and YNNKEL (reference sequence). The CDR3 nucleotides read TGTGCCAGCAGTAGGATGTACCTCTCCTACGAGCAGTACTTC. The encoded protein is CASSRMYLSYEQYF.

V is TRBV7-3 and J is TRBJ2-1, with unresolved D. The V gene lost 8 bases and the J gene lost 10 bases, with 18 bases spanning the gap. The CDR3 spans 13 residues. Germline V gene sequence: CDR1 SGHTA, CDR2 FQGTGA. Here the CDR3 DNA reads TGTGCCAGCTCCCCGGGTACGCTAGGAGAGCAGTTCTTC. This encodes CASSPGTLGEQFF.

In this sample, this clonotype turned up a few times. This rearrangement joins TRBV9 to TRBJ1-4; D is unclear. The CDR3 loop spans 16 amino acids. Trimming took off 0 bases at V and 8 bases at J, with 17 bases between the two ends. In germline, CDR1 is SGDLS, CDR2 YYNGEE. The CDR3 loop reads CASSVGSGHTLEKLFF. CDR3 nucleotide sequence: TGTGCCAGCAGCGTAGGATCTGGCCACACCCTCGAAAAACTGTTTTTT.

This clonotype has at least ten counts. The rearrangement links TRBV7-8 to TRBJ2-7; D is undetermined. The CDR3 totals 12 residues. Germline V gene lookup returns CDR1 SGHVS and CDR2 FQNEAQ. V shed 3 bases and J shed 5 bases, with 8 bases lying between them. CDR3 amino acids: CASSFLGNEQYF. The CDR3 coding sequence is TGTGCCAGCAGCTTTCTGGGAAACGAGCAGTACTTC.

Turning to this clonotype: A read error is likely, as this CDR3 ends without the conserved phenylalanine or tryptophan. The rearrangement uses TRBV3-1 and TRBJ1-2; no definite D call. The CDR3 consists of 14 residues. V lost 3 bases, J lost 4 bases, and 12 bases lay in between. Germline V CDR1 and CDR2: LGHDT, YNNKEL (reference sequence). The CDR3 bases are TGTGCCAGCAGCCAGACTAGCCGGGTCTATGGCTACACCTTA. It translates to CASSQTSRVYGYTL.

This clonotype was detected once. The chain employs TRBV7-2 and TRBJ2-4, with 15 bases lining up with TRBD2. V lost 5 bases to trimming and J lost 9 bases; unmatched junction nucleotides: 8. Per the germline V gene, CDR1 is SGHTA and CDR2 is FQGNSA. The CDR3 totals 16 residues. DNA of the CDR3: TGTGCCAGCAGCCCTGGGACTAGCGGGGGGTTGGGCATTCAGTACTTC. Its protein product is CASSPGTSGGLGIQYF.

In its sample, this clonotype was seen once. J is TRBJ2-5 and V is TRBV6-2 or TRBV6-3, with TRBD1 identical over 9 bases. The DNA end is a closer match to TRBJ2-7, so the J assignment may be wrong. Germline V gene lookup returns CDR1 MNHEY and CDR2 SVGEGT. The CDR3 contains 14 residues. The CDR3 region has the DNA TGTGCCAGCAGGCCCCCCGGGACAGGGTTCGAGCAGTACTTC. Its translation: CASRPPGTGFEQYF.

As to this clonotype: With a much larger clone just one base away, this may be a read error. DNA of the CDR3: TGCAGTGCGCCCCGGGACTTCTCCTACAATGAGCGGTTCTTC. It is translated as CSAPRDFSYNERFF. The V call is TRBV20-1, the J call TRBJ2-1, with a tentative D call TRBD2 (6 bases). The germline V gene has CDR1 DFQATT and CDR2 SNEGSKA (reference sequence). This CDR3 comprises 14 residues.

The chain employs TRBV12-3 or TRBV12-4 and TRBJ2-1; 10 bases are a match to TRBD2. The CDR3 is 14 amino acids. V was clipped by 5 bases and J by 6 bases; unmatched bases: 4. CDR3 residues: CASSGTSVGNEQFF. The CDR3 DNA reads as TGTGCCAGCAGTGGGACTAGCGTGGGCAATGAGCAGTTCTTC.

This clonotype was counted ten times or more. The rearrangement links TRBV20-1 to TRBJ2-7; perhaps TRBD2 as D (5 bases). This CDR3 spans 13 amino acids. The V gene lost 7 bases and the J gene lost 3 bases, with 16 bases spanning the gap. The germline CDR1 and CDR2 sequences are DFQATT and SNEGSKA (reference sequence). The DNA of the CDR3 is TGCAGTGTTCGCCCCGGGGAAATCTACGAGCAGTACTTC. The encoded protein is CSVRPGEIYEQYF.

This clonotype was picked up a small number of times. The chain recombines TRBV11-2 with TRBJ2-4; D is undetermined. The end of the DNA is better explained by TRBJ2-7, so the J call may be wrong. Germline lookup yields CDR1 SGHAT and CDR2 FQNNGV. There are 16 residues in the CDR3. In DNA, the CDR3 is TGTGCCAGCAGCTTAGATCTCTTGGGATTTGGCTACGAGCAGTACTTC. It encodes CASSLDLLGFGYEQYF.